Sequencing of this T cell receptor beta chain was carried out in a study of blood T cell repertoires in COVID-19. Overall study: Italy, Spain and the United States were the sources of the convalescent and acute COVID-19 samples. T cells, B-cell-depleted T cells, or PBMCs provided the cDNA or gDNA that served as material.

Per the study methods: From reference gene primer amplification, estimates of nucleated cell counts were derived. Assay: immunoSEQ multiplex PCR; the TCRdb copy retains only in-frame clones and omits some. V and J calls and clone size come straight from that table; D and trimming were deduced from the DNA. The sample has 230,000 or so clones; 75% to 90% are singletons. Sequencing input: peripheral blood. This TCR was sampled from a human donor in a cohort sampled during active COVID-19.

The CDR3, as DNA: TGCAGTGCTAGAGATGCGACTGAAGCTTTCTTT. It translates to CSARDATEAFF. The chain is built from TRBV20-1 and TRBJ1-1, with D unresolved. Trimming left V 0 bases short and J 5 bases short, with 4 bases between. The CDR3 contains 11 residues. In germline, CDR1 is DFQATT, CDR2 SNEGSKA (reference sequence).